This entry concerns a single T cell receptor (beta chain). This record comes from a study of ipilimumab plus nivolumab after autologous stem cell transplantation. CDR3 length: 13 amino acids. From germline, CDR1 is SGHVS and CDR2 FNYEAQ. V was cut by 5 bases and J by 2 bases, with 10 bases left in between. Repertoires were generated with immunoSEQ multiplex PCR, while TCRdb's copy carries only in-frame clones and drops some. This table holds over 15,000 clones, about 81% found once. The sequence was obtained from a male donor with diffuse large B-cell lymphoma. This chain uses TRBV7-6 with TRBJ2-7; D not certain. The input for sequencing was PBMCs, taken in a trial of ipilimumab plus nivolumab as post-transplant consolidation. CDR3 bases: TGTGCCAGCAGCGAAACCGAAGCCTACGAGCAGTACTTC. Translation gives CASSETEAYEQYF.